Listed here are 10 T cell receptor beta chains from one sample, sequenced in a study of CD8+CD57+ T cells in acquired aplastic anemia. For CDR3 and TCR beta VDJ profiling, genomic DNA was the template used. Each CDR3 protein is one row after TCRdb ran MiXCR on the reads. The sample yields fewer than 100,000 distinct CDR3 sequences, around 44% seen once. The source material was sorted CD4+, CD8+, or CD8+CD57+ T cells (not recorded which) from PBMCs. The receptors here all came from a human donor in good health, serving as a control.

The rearrangement links TRBV5-1 to TRBJ2-1; TRBD2 agrees at 10 bases. The V and J ends lost 0 bases and 6 bases, in that order; junction bases with no gene match: 6. The germline gives CDR1 SGHRS, CDR2 YFSETQ. This CDR3 is built from 16 residues. CDR3 region: CASSLEPSGRGNEQFF. Here the CDR3 DNA reads TGCGCCAGCAGCTTGGAGCCTAGCGGGAGAGGCAATGAGCAGTTCTTC.

This clonotype was counted between two and nine times. A read error is possible here, since a much larger clone lies one base away. This chain links TRBV7-9 with TRBJ2-7; the D gene is possibly TRBD1 (6 bases). The V gene's germline CDR1 is SEHNR and CDR2 FQNEAQ (reference sequence). V was cut by 5 bases and J by 3 bases, with 14 bases left in between. The CDR3 totals 14 residues. CDR3 bases: TGTGCCAGCAGCCCCGGACAGACCTTCTACGAGCAGTACTTC. This gives the protein CASSPGQTFYEQYF.

This clonotype showed up just once. A much more abundant neighbour one base away suggests this may be a read error. The chain is built from TRBV12-3 or TRBV12-4 and TRBJ1-2; the D is unclear. The V end was cut by 4 bases, the J end by 4 bases, with 10 bases between. This CDR3 comprises 13 residues. DNA of the CDR3: TGTGCCAGCAGTTCCGGGGTTGGCTATGGCTACACCTTC. It encodes CASSSGVGYGYTF.

This clonotype was recorded at least ten times. The CDR3 DNA reads as TGTGCCAGCAGTGACAGGGGGCATAGGGTGCAGTACTTC. Its protein product is CASSDRGHRVQYF. This chain links TRBV25-1 with TRBJ2-7, with TRBD1 matching 8 bases. The CDR3 covers 13 residues. Germline CDR1 is MGHDK and CDR2 is SYGVNS. After removal of 3 bases from V and 9 bases from J, the junction contained 7 bases not matched to a gene.

This clonotype was recorded only once. The V gene is TRBV7-9, the J gene TRBJ1-5; D is possibly TRBD1 (5 bases). Germline CDR1 and CDR2: SEHNR and FQNEAQ (reference sequence). This CDR3 is built from 13 residues. V lost 5 bases, J lost 6 bases, and 11 bases lay in between. CDR3 residues: CASSPRDGQPQHF. The CDR3 DNA sequence: TGTGCCAGCAGCCCGAGGGACGGTCAGCCCCAGCATTTT.

J is TRBJ2-1 and V is TRBV20-1; TRBD2 is a possible D gene (5 bases). The length of the CDR3 is 11 residues. V dropped 5 bases and J dropped 7 bases, with 9 bases sitting between them. Germline lookup yields CDR1 DFQATT and CDR2 SNEGSKA (reference sequence). The CDR3 region has the DNA TGCAGTGCTGCAACGGGGAATGAGCAGTTCTTC. It codes for CSAATGNEQFF.

The rearrangement uses TRBV6-2 or TRBV6-3 and TRBJ2-7; 7 nucleotides line up with TRBD2. Germline trimming cut 7 bases from V and 4 bases from J; bases unmatched to any gene: 4. The germline V gene encodes CDR1 MNHEY and CDR2 SVGEGT. The CDR3 covers 12 residues. The CDR3 DNA reads TGTGCCAGCAATGAGCGGGGATACGAGCAGTACTTC. Translated: CASNERGYEQYF.

In this sample, this clonotype turned up many times. This rearrangement joins TRBV11-3 to TRBJ1-6; 9 nucleotides match TRBD1. J lost 8 bases, V lost 2 bases, and 1 base had no gene match. This CDR3 spans 14 amino acids. From germline, CDR1 is SGHNT and CDR2 YENEEA. The CDR3, as DNA: TGTGCCAGCAGCTTAAGGACAGGGGATTCACCCCTCCACTTT. This gives the protein CASSLRTGDSPLHF.

On this clonotype: One base away lies a much larger clone, so this may be a sequencing read error. The J gene is TRBJ1-4, the V gene TRBV9; TRBD1 agrees at 8 bases. This CDR3 spans 14 amino acids. Germline V gives CDR1 SGDLS, CDR2 YYNGEE. CDR3 sequence: CARSRTDRDEKLFF. DNA of the CDR3: TGTGCCCGCAGCCGGACGGACAGGGATGAAAAACTGTTTTTT.

This chain uses TRBV29-1 with TRBJ1-6; maybe TRBD1 (5 bases). V dropped 4 bases and J dropped 6 bases, with 10 bases sitting between them. Germline V gene lookup returns CDR1 SQVTM and CDR2 ANQGSEA. The CDR3 contains 13 residues. The CDR3 nucleotides are TGCAGCGTTGCGTGGGGGGTTAATTCACCCCTCCACTTT. Translation gives CSVAWGVNSPLHF.